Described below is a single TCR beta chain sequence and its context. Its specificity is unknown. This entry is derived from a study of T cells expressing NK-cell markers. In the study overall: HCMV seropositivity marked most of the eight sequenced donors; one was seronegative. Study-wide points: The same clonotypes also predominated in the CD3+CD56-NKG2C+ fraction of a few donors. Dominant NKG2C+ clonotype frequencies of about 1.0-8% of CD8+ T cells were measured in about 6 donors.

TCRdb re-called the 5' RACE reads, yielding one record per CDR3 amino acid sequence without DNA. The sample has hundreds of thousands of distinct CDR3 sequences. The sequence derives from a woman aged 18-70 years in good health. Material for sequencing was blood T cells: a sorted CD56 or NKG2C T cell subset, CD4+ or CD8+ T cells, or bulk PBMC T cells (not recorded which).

CDR3 in amino acids: CSVETGWEAGNTIYF. V and J are TRBV29-1 and TRBJ1-3. The germline gives CDR1 SQVTM, CDR2 ANQGSEA. The length of the CDR3 is 15 residues.